These 5 T cell receptor beta chains were sequenced from one sample in a study of PD-1 blockade in classical Hodgkin lymphoma. Some clones are missing from TCRdb's copy, which holds only in-frame ones; the method was immunoSEQ multiplex PCR. The table shows roughly 40,000 clones, with around two thirds occurring only once. Following autologous stem cell transplantation, relapse occurred in every patient, and exposure to brentuximab vedotin varied. The sequencing here drew on peripheral blood mononuclear cells (PBMCs), taken at baseline. Receptors originate from a human donor with classical Hodgkin lymphoma.

The rearrangement joins TRBV2 to TRBJ1-1; D is unresolved. V was cut by 11 bases and J by 6 bases, with 13 bases left in between. The CDR3 spans 11 residues. CDR1 is SNHLY and CDR2 is FYNNEI in the germline V gene. Here the CDR3 DNA reads TGTGCCGCCCCCAGCGAGGCTGAAGCTTTCTTT. The encoded protein is CAAPSEAEAFF.

This chain uses TRBV4-1 with TRBJ1-6; TRBD1 aligns across 7 bases. The CDR3 has 17 residues. Germline V gene sequence: CDR1 MGHRA, CDR2 YSYEKL. The trim removed 1 base at V and 3 bases at J, leaving 6 bases unmatched. This chain's CDR3 is CASSQGDREYYNSPLHF. The CDR3 DNA sequence: TGCGCCAGCAGCCAAGGCGACAGGGAATACTATAATTCACCCCTCCACTTT.

The rearrangement links TRBV10-3 to TRBJ2-5, with D possibly matching TRBD1 (6 bases). The CDR3 length is 15 residues. V shed 0 bases and J shed 7 bases, with 15 bases lying between them. CDR1 and CDR2 (germline): ENHRY, SYGVKD. The CDR3 spells CAISESRQVEGTQYF. In DNA form, the CDR3 reads TGTGCCATCAGTGAGTCTCGACAGGTTGAGGGGACCCAGTACTTC.

The rearrangement links TRBV30 to TRBJ2-3; a weak D match, TRBD1 (6 bases). CDR3 length: 16 residues. Between the trimmed V and J ends, which lost 3 bases and 3 bases, there was a span of 19 bases. CDR1 and CDR2 from the germline V gene are GTSNPN and SVGIG (reference sequence). CDR3 amino acids: CAWRPPRGVVTDTQYF. CDR3 nucleotides: TGTGCCTGGAGACCCCCCAGGGGAGTTGTGACAGATACGCAGTATTTT.

This clone occurred a few times. The chain recombines TRBV5-1 with TRBJ2-7; the D is unclear. Trimming left V 4 bases short and J 5 bases short, with 10 bases between. This CDR3 has 12 residues. Per germline, CDR1 SGHRS and CDR2 YFSETQ. CDR3 nucleotide sequence: TGCGCCAGCAGCCTCACATCAGACGAGCAGTACTTC. Encoded protein: CASSLTSDEQYF.